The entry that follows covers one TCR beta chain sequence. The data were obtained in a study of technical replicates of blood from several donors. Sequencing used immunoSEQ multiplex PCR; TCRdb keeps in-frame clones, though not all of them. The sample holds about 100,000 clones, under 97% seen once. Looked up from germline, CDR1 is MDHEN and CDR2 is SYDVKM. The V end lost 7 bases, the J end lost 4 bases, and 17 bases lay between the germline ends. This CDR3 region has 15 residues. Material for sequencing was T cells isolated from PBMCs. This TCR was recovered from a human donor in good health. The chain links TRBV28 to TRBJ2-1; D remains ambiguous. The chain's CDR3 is CASTVARIPYNEQFF. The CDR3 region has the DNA TGTGCCAGCACGGTTGCGAGGATACCTTACAATGAGCAGTTCTTC.